This T cell receptor beta chain appears in the sequencing data of a study of Graves' ophthalmopathy and Graves' hyperthyroidism. Researchers took RNA transcripts and amplified TCR beta CDR3 regions from them. HTBI-primed RT-PCR formed the first round, and a multiplex PCR formed the second. TCRdb re-derived calls from the multiplex PCR reads in MiXCR, one entry per CDR3 protein. The sample includes roughly 1.1 million distinct CDR3 sequences, roughly two fifths of them seen just once. Hyperthyroidism in these 18- to 65-year-old patients was newly diagnosed, lasting under 2 months. The V end lost 3 bases, the J end lost 4 bases, and 21 bases lay between the germline ends. CDR3 length: 18 residues. CDR1 and CDR2 (germline): LNHNV, YYDKDF (reference sequence). About this clonotype: A read error may explain this, as a much larger clone is one base away.

The source of this sequence is an adult man with Graves' hyperthyroidism. Input material: peripheral blood or thyroid tissue (not recorded which). V usage is TRBV15 and J usage is TRBJ2-2; maybe TRBD1 (6 bases). The DNA of the CDR3 is TGTGCCACCAGCAGTGATAGAGGAGTTGACAGGCGCACCGGGGAGCTGTTTTTT. This sequence encodes CATSSDRGVDRRTGELFF.